These 15 T cell receptor beta chains were sequenced from one sample in a study of blood T cells in healthy people across ages. A second PCR of 7 to 11 cycles used a sample-barcoded 5' primer and a J-beta primer mix. Using its own MiXCR run on the 5' RACE reads, TCRdb lists one record per CDR3 protein. The table lists fewer than 900,000 distinct CDR3 sequences, 35% to 45% of them singletons, with around a fifth in the top ten. Sequenced sample: blood. The source of these receptors is a woman aged 55-69 years in good health.

The sample holds a few counts of this clonotype. The chain combines TRBV27 with TRBJ2-7; 9 nucleotides match TRBD1. V gave up 7 bases and J gave up 4 bases; unmatched junction bases: 11. Germline V CDR1 and CDR2: MNHEY, SMNVEV (reference sequence). The CDR3 has 15 amino acids. The CDR3 sequence is CASKRRDREPYEQYF. The CDR3 nucleotides read TGTGCCAGCAAACGCCGGGACAGGGAACCTTACGAGCAGTACTTC.

In its sample, this clonotype was seen a few times. The rearrangement joins TRBV7-9 to TRBJ1-5, with D maybe TRBD1 (6 bases). The CDR3 consists of 15 residues. V was clipped by 1 base and J by 0 bases, with 7 bases between them. In germline, CDR1 is SEHNR, CDR2 FQNEAQ (reference sequence). The CDR3 sequence: CASSLGRGSNQPQHF. CDR3 DNA sequence: TGTGCCAGCAGCTTAGGCAGGGGTAGCAATCAGCCCCAGCATTTT.

This chain uses TRBV20-1 with TRBJ2-6, with a tentative D call TRBD1 (6 bases). V lost 6 bases, J lost 1 base, and 16 bases lay in between. The CDR3 runs 16 residues. Germline assignment: CDR1 DFQATT and CDR2 SNEGSKA (reference sequence). CDR3 region: CSAQRGHRSGANVLTF. The CDR3 nucleotides read TGCAGTGCCCAGAGGGGACACCGGTCTGGGGCCAACGTCCTGACTTTC.

This clonotype was picked up a small number of times. The CDR3 nucleotides are TGTGCCAGCAGCTCCGGGGGGGTCGGGACAGGGTACCACAATGAGCAGTTCTTC. This translates into CASSSGGVGTGYHNEQFF. The V gene is TRBV7-2, the J gene TRBJ2-1, with D possibly TRBD1 on 9 matching bases. The CDR3 consists of 18 residues. V lost 4 bases and J lost 5, with 24 bases in between. CDR1 is SGHTA and CDR2 is FQGNSA in the germline V gene.

This clonotype was seen a handful of times. The chain has TRBV12-5 and TRBJ2-5, with a possible D match to TRBD2 (6 bases). CDR3 length: 12 residues. V shed 9 bases and J shed 0 bases, with 8 bases lying between them. Per germline, CDR1 LGHNT and CDR2 FRNRAP. CDR3 sequence: CASGGDQETQYF. The CDR3 bases are TGTGCTAGCGGAGGGGACCAAGAGACCCAGTACTTC.

The V call is TRBV12-3 or TRBV12-4, the J call TRBJ2-7, with no clear D. The CDR3 runs 17 residues. V lost 5 bases and J lost 2, with 22 bases in between. The CDR3 coding sequence is TGTGCCAGCAGTCCCGTACAATCCCCGACACGGACCTACGAGCAGTACTTC. Translation gives CASSPVQSPTRTYEQYF.

The chain combines TRBV6-6 with TRBJ1-5; 9 nucleotides align to TRBD1. V shed 10 bases, J shed 1 base, and the junction held 8 bases outside the gene matches. Germline V gene lookup returns CDR1 MNHNY and CDR2 SVGAGI (reference sequence). This CDR3 spans 15 amino acids. In DNA, the CDR3 is TGTGCCACCGGGGGACAGGGCCAAAGCAATCAGCCCCAGCATTTT. This translates into CATGGQGQSNQPQHF.

This chain connects TRBV20-1 to TRBJ2-4, with a tentative D call TRBD1 (6 bases). The DNA end lines up better with TRBJ2-7; the J call may be wrong. The CDR3 totals 13 residues. Germline V CDR1 and CDR2: DFQATT, SNEGSKA (reference sequence). DNA for the CDR3: TGCAGTGCCCTTGGACAGACTATGTACGAGCAGTACTTC. Encoded protein: CSALGQTMYEQYF.

The rearrangement joins TRBV6-1 to TRBJ2-1; possibly TRBD2 for D (7 bases). Trimming pared 7 bases from V and 9 bases from J, leaving 19 bases between. CDR1 and CDR2 (germline): MNHNS, SASEGT. The CDR3 is 14 amino acids. Here the CDR3 DNA reads TGTGCCAGCAAGGTGGGAGAGAGGGGGGGTGAGCAGTTCTTC. Translated: CASKVGERGGEQFF.

This clonotype was seen only a few times. This chain links TRBV20-1 with TRBJ2-1; D is uncertain. This CDR3 region has 13 residues. V was trimmed by 5 bases and J by 1 base, leaving 9 bases between them. Per germline, CDR1 DFQATT and CDR2 SNEGSKA (reference sequence). The CDR3 region has the DNA TGCAGTGCTTATACGGGTTCCTACAATGAGCAGTTCTTC. Amino acid sequence: CSAYTGSYNEQFF.

A few counts support this clonotype. This chain uses TRBV18 with TRBJ2-1; the D is unclear. The CDR3 loop spans 17 amino acids. CDR1 and CDR2 from the germline V gene are KGHSH and LQKENI. V gave up 1 base and J gave up 5 bases, with 18 bases separating them. In nucleotides, the CDR3 is TGTGCCAGCTCACCACGGCAGGTAGGGATGGGTGACAATGAGCAGTTCTTC. Its translation is CASSPRQVGMGDNEQFF.

At least ten counts were recorded for this clonotype. Since a much larger clone is just one base distant, this may be a read error. The rearrangement links TRBV7-2 to TRBJ2-7, with TRBD1 matching over 8 bases. Germline loops: CDR1 SGHTA, CDR2 FQGNSA. This CDR3 has 15 residues. Trimming removed 5 bases from V and 5 bases from J; junction bases left unmatched: 11. The CDR3 loop reads CASSIAGQEFHEQYF. CDR3 DNA: TGTGCCAGCAGCATCGCGGGACAGGAATTTCACGAGCAGTACTTC. The full variable domain, its missing parts supplied by reference TRBV7-2 and TRBJ2-7, is GAGVSQSPSNKVTEKGKDVELRCDPISGHTALYWYRQSLGQGLEFLIYFQGNSAPDKSGLPSDRFSAERTGGSVSTLTIQRTQQEDSAVYLCASSIAGQEFHEQYFGPGTRLTVT.

To note about this clonotype: This may come from a read error, since a much larger clone is one base off. CDR3 loop: CASSRDGCEQYF. DNA for the CDR3: TGTGCCAGCAGCCGGGACGGCTGCGAGCAGTACTTC. The chain has TRBV6-2 or TRBV6-3 and TRBJ2-4, with D perhaps being TRBD1 or TRBD2 (5 bases each). The J call could be wrong; TRBJ2-7 is a better fit for the DNA end. The CDR3 contains 12 residues. The germline CDR1 and CDR2 sequences are MNHEY and SVGEGT.

DNA of the CDR3: TGTGCCAGCAGGACAGGGAGGGCGGCCGAGCAGTACTTC. Its protein is CASRTGRAAEQYF. The rearrangement joins TRBV7-2 to TRBJ2-4; D is tentatively TRBD1 or TRBD2 (7 bases each). The tail of the sequence fits TRBJ2-7 better, so the J call may be wrong. Germline V CDR1 and CDR2: SGHTA, FQGNSA. There are 13 residues in the CDR3.

Notes on this clonotype: One end of the junction fails to match germline, which may point to a read error. This chain connects TRBV5-1 to TRBJ2-7, with 8 bases lining up with TRBD1. The germline gives CDR1 SGHRS, CDR2 YFSETQ. The CDR3 sequence is 12 residues long. The CDR3 nucleotides read TGCGCCAGCATCTTGGACAGGGCCGAGCAGTACTTC. Protein sequence: CASILDRAEQYF.